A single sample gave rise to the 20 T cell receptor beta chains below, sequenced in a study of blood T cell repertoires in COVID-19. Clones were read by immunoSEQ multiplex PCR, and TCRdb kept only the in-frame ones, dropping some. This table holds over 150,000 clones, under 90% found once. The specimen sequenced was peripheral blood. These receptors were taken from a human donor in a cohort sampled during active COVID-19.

CDR3 loop: CASSEFGGGNEKLFF. The CDR3 nucleotides read TGTGCCAGCAGTGAATTCGGGGGGGGGAATGAAAAACTGTTTTTT. The chain links TRBV6-1 to TRBJ1-4; tentatively, D is TRBD1 (5 bases). This CDR3 is 15 amino acids long. The germline gives CDR1 MNHNS, CDR2 SASEGT. V gave up 2 bases and J gave up 5 bases, with 12 bases separating them.

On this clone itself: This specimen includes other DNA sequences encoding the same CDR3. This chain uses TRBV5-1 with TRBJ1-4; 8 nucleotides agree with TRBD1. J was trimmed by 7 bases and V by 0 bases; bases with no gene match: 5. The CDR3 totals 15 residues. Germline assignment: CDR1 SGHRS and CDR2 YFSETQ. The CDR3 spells CASSLEGQGGEKLFF. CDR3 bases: TGCGCCAGCAGCTTGGAAGGACAGGGAGGTGAAAAACTGTTTTTT. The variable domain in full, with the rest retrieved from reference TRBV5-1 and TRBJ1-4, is KAGVTQTPRYLIKTRGQQVTLSCSPISGHRSVSWYQQTPGQGLQFLFEYFSETQRNKGNFPGRFSGRQFSNSRSEMNVSTLELGDSALYLCASSLEGQGGEKLFFGSGTQLSVL.

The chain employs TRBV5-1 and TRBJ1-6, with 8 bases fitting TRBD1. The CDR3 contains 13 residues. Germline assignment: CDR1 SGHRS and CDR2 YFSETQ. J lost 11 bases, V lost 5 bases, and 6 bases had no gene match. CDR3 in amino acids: CASSGQGAPPLHF. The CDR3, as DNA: TGCGCCAGCAGTGGGCAGGGGGCCCCACCCCTCCACTTT.

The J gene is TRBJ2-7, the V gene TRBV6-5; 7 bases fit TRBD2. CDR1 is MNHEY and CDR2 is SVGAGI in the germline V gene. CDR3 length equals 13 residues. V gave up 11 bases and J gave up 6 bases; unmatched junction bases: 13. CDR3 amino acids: CAPLPFAGVEQYF. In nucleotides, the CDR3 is TGTGCCCCATTACCCTTTGCGGGGGTCGAGCAGTACTTC.

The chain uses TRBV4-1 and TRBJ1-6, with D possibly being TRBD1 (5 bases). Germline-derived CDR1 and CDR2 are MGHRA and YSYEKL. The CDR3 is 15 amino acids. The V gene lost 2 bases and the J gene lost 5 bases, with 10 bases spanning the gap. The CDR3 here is CASSQLLTDNSPLHF. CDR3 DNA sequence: TGCGCCAGCAGCCAACTTTTGACAGATAATTCACCCCTCCACTTT.

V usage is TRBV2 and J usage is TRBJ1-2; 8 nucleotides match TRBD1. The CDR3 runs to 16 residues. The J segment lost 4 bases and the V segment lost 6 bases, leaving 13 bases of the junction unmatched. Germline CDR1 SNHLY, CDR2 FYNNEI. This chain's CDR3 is CASSLDRGGISYGYTF. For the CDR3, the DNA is TGTGCCAGCAGCCTAGACAGGGGCGGAATAAGCTATGGCTACACCTTC.

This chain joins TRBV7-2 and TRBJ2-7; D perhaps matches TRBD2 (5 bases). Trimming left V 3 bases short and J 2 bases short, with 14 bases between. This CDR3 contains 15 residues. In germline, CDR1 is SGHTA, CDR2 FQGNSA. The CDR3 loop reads CASSFDGIKTYEQYF. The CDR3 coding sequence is TGTGCCAGCAGCTTCGACGGGATAAAGACCTACGAGCAGTACTTC.

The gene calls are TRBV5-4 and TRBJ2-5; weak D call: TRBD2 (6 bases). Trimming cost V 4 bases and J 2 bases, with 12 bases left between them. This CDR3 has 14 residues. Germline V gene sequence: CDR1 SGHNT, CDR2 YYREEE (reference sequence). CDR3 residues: CASSPRDSQETQYF. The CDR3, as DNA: TGTGCCAGCAGCCCCCGGGACTCACAAGAGACCCAGTACTTC.

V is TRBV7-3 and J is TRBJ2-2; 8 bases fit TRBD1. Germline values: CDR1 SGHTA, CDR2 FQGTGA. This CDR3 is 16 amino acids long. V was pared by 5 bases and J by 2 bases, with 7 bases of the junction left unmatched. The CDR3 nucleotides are TGTGCCAGCAGCCGCCAGACAGGGGCCAACACCGGGGAGCTGTTTTTT. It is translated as CASSRQTGANTGELFF.

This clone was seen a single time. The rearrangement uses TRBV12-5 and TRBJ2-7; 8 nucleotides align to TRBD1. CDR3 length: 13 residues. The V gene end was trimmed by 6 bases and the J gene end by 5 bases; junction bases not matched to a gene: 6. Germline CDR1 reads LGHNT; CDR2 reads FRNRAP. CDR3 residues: CASGSRTGHEQYF. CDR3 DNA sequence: TGTGCTAGTGGCTCTCGGACAGGGCACGAGCAGTACTTC.

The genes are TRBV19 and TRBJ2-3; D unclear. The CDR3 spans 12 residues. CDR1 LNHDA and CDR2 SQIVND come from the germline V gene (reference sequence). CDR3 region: CACGASTDTQYF. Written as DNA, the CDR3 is TGTGCATGCGGTGCTAGCACAGATACGCAGTATTTT.

The DNA for the CDR3 is TGTGCCAGCAGTGACATACCGGCTTTCTTT. It codes for CASSDIPAFF. The chain carries TRBV12-3 or TRBV12-4 and TRBJ1-1; no clear D gene. This CDR3 is 10 amino acids long. Trimming shortened V by 5 bases and J by 11 bases, and 9 bases separated the two germline ends.

CDR3 nucleotide sequence: TGTGCCAGCAGTTTATTTTACAGGGTGGATGGCTACACCTTC. This gives the protein CASSLFYRVDGYTF. This chain connects TRBV27 to TRBJ1-2, with D possibly being TRBD1 (6 bases). The germline V gene has CDR1 MNHEY and CDR2 SMNVEV (reference sequence). V dropped 1 base and J dropped 6 bases, with 12 bases sitting between them. The CDR3 has 14 residues.

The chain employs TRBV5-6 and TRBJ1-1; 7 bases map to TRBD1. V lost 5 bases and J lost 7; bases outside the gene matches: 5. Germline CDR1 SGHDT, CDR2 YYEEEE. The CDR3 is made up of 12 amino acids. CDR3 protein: CASSLDRDEAFF. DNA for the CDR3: TGTGCCAGCAGTCTCGACAGGGATGAAGCTTTCTTT.

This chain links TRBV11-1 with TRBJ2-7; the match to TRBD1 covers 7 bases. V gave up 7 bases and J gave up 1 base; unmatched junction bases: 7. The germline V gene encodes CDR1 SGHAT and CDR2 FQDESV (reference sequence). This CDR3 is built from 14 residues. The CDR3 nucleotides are TGTGCCAGCACCTTCCGGGACAGATCCTACGAGCAGTACTTC. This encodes CASTFRDRSYEQYF.

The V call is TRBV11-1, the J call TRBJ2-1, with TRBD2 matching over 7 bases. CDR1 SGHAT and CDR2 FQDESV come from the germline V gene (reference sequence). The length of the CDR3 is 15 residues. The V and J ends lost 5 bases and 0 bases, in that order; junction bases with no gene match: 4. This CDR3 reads CASSPGGFSYNEQFF. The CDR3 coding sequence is TGTGCCAGCAGCCCCGGGGGGTTCTCCTACAATGAGCAGTTCTTC.

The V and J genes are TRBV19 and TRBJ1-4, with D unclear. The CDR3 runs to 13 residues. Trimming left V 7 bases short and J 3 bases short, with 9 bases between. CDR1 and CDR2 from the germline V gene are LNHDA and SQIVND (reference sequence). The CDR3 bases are TGTGCCAGTAATGAGGGTCCTAATGAAAAACTGTTTTTT. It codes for CASNEGPNEKLFF. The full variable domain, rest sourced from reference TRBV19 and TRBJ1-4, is DGGITQSPKYLFRKEGQNVTLSCEQNLNHDAMYWYRQDPGQGLRLIYYSQIVNDFQKGDIAEGYSVSREKKESFPLTVTSAQKNPTAFYLCASNEGPNEKLFFGSGTQLSVL.

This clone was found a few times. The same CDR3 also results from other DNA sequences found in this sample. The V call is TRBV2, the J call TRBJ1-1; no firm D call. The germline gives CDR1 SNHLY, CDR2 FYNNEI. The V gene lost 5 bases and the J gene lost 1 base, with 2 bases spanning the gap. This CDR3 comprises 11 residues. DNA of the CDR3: TGTGCCAGCAGTCAGAACACTGAAGCTTTCTTT. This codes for CASSQNTEAFF.

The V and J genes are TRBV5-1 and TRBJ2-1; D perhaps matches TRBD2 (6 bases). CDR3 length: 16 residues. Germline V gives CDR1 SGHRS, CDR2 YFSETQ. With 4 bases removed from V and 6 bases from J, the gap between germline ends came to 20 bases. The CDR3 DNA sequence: TGCGCCAGCAGCCCCCGGGACTCCGCCCCCATCAATGAGCAGTTCTTC. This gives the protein CASSPRDSAPINEQFF.

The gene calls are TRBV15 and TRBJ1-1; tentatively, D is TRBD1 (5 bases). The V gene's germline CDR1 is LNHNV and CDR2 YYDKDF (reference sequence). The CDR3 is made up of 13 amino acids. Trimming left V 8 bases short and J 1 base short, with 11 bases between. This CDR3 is CATSDRKNTEAFF. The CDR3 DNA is TGTGCCACCTCCGACAGAAAGAACACTGAAGCTTTCTTT.